This T cell receptor (beta chain) was identified in a study of cytomegalovirus exposure and HLA in healthy donors. Broader study findings: Analyses of presence/absence relied on an assumption of roughly uniform sequencing depth across donors. Later analysis identified several of the most significant clusters that appeared linked to common viral pathogens.

In the PCR, 60 Vbeta and 13 Jbeta primers were used. Assay: immunoSEQ multiplex PCR; the TCRdb copy retains only in-frame clones and omits some. Altogether under 150,000 clones are present, about 86% being singletons, with the ten largest covering roughly 4.5%. With regard to this clone: Its target is not known.

Trimming stripped 3 bases from V and 6 bases from J, with 16 bases between. This CDR3 spans 14 amino acids. The germline V gene has CDR1 SGDLS and CDR2 YYNGEE. The TCR was taken from a man aged 40-49 years in good health and CMV-seropositive. The specimen was PBMCs. The chain joins TRBV9 to TRBJ2-7; D not resolved. The CDR3, as DNA: TGTGCCAGCAGCGCCAACAGTCTTATCGGCGAGCAGTACTTC. It specifies CASSANSLIGEQYF.